This TCR beta chain was captured in a study of control samples from healthy donors and cancer patients. CDR1 and CDR2 from the germline V gene are SEHNR and FQNEAQ (reference sequence). The V end was cut by 5 bases, the J end by 2 bases, with 14 bases between. The CDR3 has 15 amino acids. Generated by immunoSEQ multiplex PCR, the TCRdb table keeps only in-frame clones and is missing some. The data hold about 55,000 clones, with nearly 90% observed a single time. The specimen sequenced was blood. This TCR was sampled from a man aged 50-60 years in good health. J is TRBJ2-3 and V is TRBV7-9, with D uncertain. Here the CDR3 reads CASSPEGDLTDTQYF. The CDR3 region has the DNA TGTGCCAGCAGCCCGGAAGGAGATCTCACAGATACGCAGTATTTT.